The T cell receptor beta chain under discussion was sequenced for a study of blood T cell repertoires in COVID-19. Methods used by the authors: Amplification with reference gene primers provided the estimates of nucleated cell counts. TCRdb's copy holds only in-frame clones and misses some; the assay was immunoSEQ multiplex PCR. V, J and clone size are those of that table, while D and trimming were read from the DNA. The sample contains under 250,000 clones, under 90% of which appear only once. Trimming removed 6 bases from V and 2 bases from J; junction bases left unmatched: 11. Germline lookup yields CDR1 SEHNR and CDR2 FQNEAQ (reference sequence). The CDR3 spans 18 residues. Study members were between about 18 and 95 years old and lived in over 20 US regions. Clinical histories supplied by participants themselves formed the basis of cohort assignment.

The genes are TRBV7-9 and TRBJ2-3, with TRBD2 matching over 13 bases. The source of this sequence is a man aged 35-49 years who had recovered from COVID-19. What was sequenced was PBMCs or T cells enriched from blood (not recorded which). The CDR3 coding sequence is TGTGCCAGCAGGAGAACCGGGACTAGCGGGATGAACACAGATACGCAGTATTTT. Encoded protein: CASRRTGTSGMNTDTQYF.